Given below is one T cell receptor (beta chain) in context. These data come from a study of cytomegalovirus exposure and HLA in healthy donors. With 5 bases removed from V and 5 bases from J, the gap between germline ends came to 18 bases. In germline, CDR1 is SEHNR, CDR2 FQNEAQ (reference sequence). The CDR3 is made up of 15 amino acids. PCR used 60 Vbeta primers and 13 Jbeta primers. Repertoires were generated with immunoSEQ multiplex PCR, while TCRdb's copy carries only in-frame clones and drops some. Found here are over 90,000 clones, roughly two thirds of them singletons; the top ten hold roughly 3.5%.

The chain links TRBV7-9 to TRBJ1-2; D gene unclear. The material sequenced was PBMCs. This clonotype originated in a man in his forties or fifties in good health and CMV-seronegative. The CDR3 DNA reads TGTGCCAGCAGCCCTAGGGCGGGAGTCGCGTATGGCTACACCTTC. Residues: CASSPRAGVAYGYTF.